These T cell receptor beta chains were read from a single sample in a study of CD8 T cells in ankylosing spondylitis. TCRdb passed the 5' RACE reads through MiXCR, listing each CDR3 protein once. The sample shows 750,000 to 850,000 distinct CDR3 sequences, roughly 12% of them seen only once. Sequencing used blood, either unsorted or a sorted T cell fraction (not recorded which). The receptors here all came from a male donor with ankylosing spondylitis. The CDR3 runs from the conserved cysteine through the conserved F or W. The order of the fields is clone size, J gene, V gene, CDR3 protein. Size values are once, few and many counts, or a class for expanded clones, and some rows have none.

abundance: once; j_gene: TRBJ2-2; v_gene: TRBV5-1; CDR3aa: CASSLTGHQTTGELFF
abundance: NA; j_gene: TRBJ2-7; v_gene: TRBV7-2; CDR3aa: CASSATWGGTYEQYF
abundance: NA; j_gene: TRBJ1-5; v_gene: TRBV11-2; CDR3aa: CASSLVPGTGIRNQPQHF
abundance: few; j_gene: TRBJ2-1; v_gene: TRBV24-1; CDR3aa: CATSDFRDSSYNEQFF
abundance: few; j_gene: TRBJ1-1; v_gene: TRBV10-3; CDR3aa: CAISEYGVQDTEAFF
abundance: NA; j_gene: TRBJ2-1; v_gene: TRBV4-2; CDR3aa: CASSPYGTSGESSYNEQFF
abundance: many; j_gene: TRBJ1-2; v_gene: TRBV20-1; CDR3aa: CSAIDRGYGYTF
abundance: few; j_gene: TRBJ2-7; v_gene: TRBV10-1; CDR3aa: CASSGGRFYEQYF
abundance: few; j_gene: TRBJ2-3; v_gene: TRBV20-1; CDR3aa: CSAKTTSDTQYF
abundance: many; j_gene: TRBJ2-3; v_gene: TRBV29-1; CDR3aa: CSVEGTLAGATDTQYF
abundance: few; j_gene: TRBJ2-1; v_gene: TRBV5-1; CDR3aa: CASSLTSGSIYNEQFF
abundance: few; j_gene: TRBJ2-7; v_gene: TRBV7-9; CDR3aa: CASRLSQVGEQYF
abundance: many; j_gene: TRBJ2-7; v_gene: TRBV20-1; CDR3aa: CSAGGLGSYEQYF
abundance: NA; j_gene: TRBJ2-2; v_gene: TRBV7-2; CDR3aa: CASSSPGRGGTGELFF
abundance: few; j_gene: TRBJ2-2; v_gene: TRBV10-3; CDR3aa: CAISLGEGGELFF
abundance: few; j_gene: TRBJ1-2; v_gene: TRBV15; CDR3aa: CATSMRGALGYTF
abundance: many; j_gene: TRBJ2-7; v_gene: TRBV20-1; CDR3aa: CSASGGERQGYEQYF
abundance: many; j_gene: TRBJ1-1; v_gene: TRBV29-1; CDR3aa: CSVGRKWDTEAFF
abundance: NA; j_gene: TRBJ1-4; v_gene: TRBV6-1; CDR3aa: CASSTGPTNEKLFF
abundance: few; j_gene: TRBJ2-2; v_gene: TRBV27; CDR3aa: CASTGGNTGELFF
abundance: NA; j_gene: TRBJ2-5; v_gene: TRBV9; CDR3aa: CASSVGWGETQYF
abundance: NA; j_gene: TRBJ1-1; v_gene: TRBV20-1; CDR3aa: CSASYAGGDVTEAFF
abundance: many; j_gene: TRBJ2-1; v_gene: TRBV20-1; CDR3aa: CSASVDSQYNEQFF
abundance: few; j_gene: TRBJ2-7; v_gene: TRBV1; CDR3aa: CTSSQGDHSYEQYF
abundance: few; j_gene: TRBJ1-5; v_gene: TRBV20-1; CDR3aa: CSASRLTSNQPQHF
abundance: NA; j_gene: TRBJ2-1; v_gene: TRBV28; CDR3aa: CASSFTRTSGRSYNEQFF
abundance: many; j_gene: TRBJ2-5; v_gene: TRBV29-1; CDR3aa: CSVPRGETQYF
abundance: NA; j_gene: TRBJ2-7; v_gene: TRBV7-2; CDR3aa: CASSDGTVQYF
abundance: many; j_gene: TRBJ2-3; v_gene: TRBV7-2; CDR3aa: CASSLDRDTDTQYF
abundance: NA; j_gene: TRBJ2-7; v_gene: TRBV5-1; CDR3aa: CASSRGLAGEVDEQYF
abundance: NA; j_gene: TRBJ2-3; v_gene: TRBV27; CDR3aa: CASSLYRPVAGTSSTDTQYF
abundance: NA; j_gene: TRBJ2-3; v_gene: TRBV5-1; CDR3aa: CASSLAGVKDTQYF
abundance: many; j_gene: TRBJ2-6; v_gene: TRBV7-9; CDR3aa: CASSSTVGANVLTF
abundance: many; j_gene: TRBJ1-1; v_gene: TRBV5-1; CDR3aa: CASSLGTDRATEAFF
abundance: NA; j_gene: TRBJ2-1; v_gene: TRBV6-2/TRBV6-3; CDR3aa: CASRSGQSNEQFF
abundance: NA; j_gene: TRBJ1-1; v_gene: TRBV12-3/TRBV12-4; CDR3aa: CASRRVAEAFF
abundance: NA; j_gene: TRBJ1-6; v_gene: TRBV5-1; CDR3aa: CASSLAPSRYSPLHF
abundance: few; j_gene: TRBJ2-5; v_gene: TRBV12-3/TRBV12-4; CDR3aa: CASSHWTGNETQYF
abundance: few; j_gene: TRBJ2-1; v_gene: TRBV19; CDR3aa: CASSRRWDGLAGGPYEQFF
abundance: few; j_gene: TRBJ2-2; v_gene: TRBV9; CDR3aa: CASSVDTGLNTGELFF
abundance: few; j_gene: TRBJ1-1; v_gene: TRBV4-3; CDR3aa: CASSQGFGNEAFF
abundance: many; j_gene: TRBJ1-6; v_gene: TRBV4-2; CDR3aa: CASSRALDGTSPLHF
abundance: few; j_gene: TRBJ2-7; v_gene: TRBV28; CDR3aa: CASTDRVYEQYF
abundance: NA; j_gene: TRBJ2-5; v_gene: TRBV7-6; CDR3aa: CASSPPGGRQETQYF
abundance: few; j_gene: TRBJ1-2; v_gene: TRBV5-1; CDR3aa: CASSLGDNNYGYTF
abundance: NA; j_gene: TRBJ1-6; v_gene: TRBV6-5; CDR3aa: CASSYNSGDSPLHF
abundance: NA; j_gene: TRBJ1-1; v_gene: TRBV11-2; CDR3aa: CASSSAAGTEAFF
abundance: few; j_gene: TRBJ1-1; v_gene: TRBV28; CDR3aa: CASRPLVRGKYTEAFF
abundance: NA; j_gene: TRBJ2-7; v_gene: TRBV4-3; CDR3aa: CASSERTADSYEQYF
abundance: few; j_gene: TRBJ1-5; v_gene: TRBV6-1; CDR3aa: CASSTGGWQPQHF
abundance: NA; j_gene: TRBJ2-2; v_gene: TRBV19; CDR3aa: CASSIPLPLAYTGELFF